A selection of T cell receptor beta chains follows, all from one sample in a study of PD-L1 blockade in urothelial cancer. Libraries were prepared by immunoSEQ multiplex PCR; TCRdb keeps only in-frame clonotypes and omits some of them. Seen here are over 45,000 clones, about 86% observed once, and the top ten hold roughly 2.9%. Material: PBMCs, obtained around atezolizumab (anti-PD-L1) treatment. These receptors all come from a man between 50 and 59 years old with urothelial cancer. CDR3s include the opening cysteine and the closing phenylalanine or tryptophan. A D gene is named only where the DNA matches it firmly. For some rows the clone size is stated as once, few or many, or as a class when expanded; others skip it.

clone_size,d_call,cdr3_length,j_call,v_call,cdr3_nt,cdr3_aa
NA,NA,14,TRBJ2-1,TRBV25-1,TGTGCCAGCAAAGGGCGCGGGAACTACAATGAGCAGTTCTTC,CASKGRGNYNEQFF
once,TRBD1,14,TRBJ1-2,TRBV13,TGTGCCAGCAGTCCAGAGACAGGGTCTTATGGCTACACCTTC,CASSPETGSYGYTF
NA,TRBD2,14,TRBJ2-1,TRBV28,TGTGCCAGCAGGGGTAGCGGGAGCTACAATGAGCAGTTCTTC,CASRGSGSYNEQFF
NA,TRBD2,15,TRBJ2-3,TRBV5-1,TGCGCCAGCAGCTGGCTAGCGGGAGTCGCAGATACGCAGTATTTT,CASSWLAGVADTQYF
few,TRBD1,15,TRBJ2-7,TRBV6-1,TGTGCCAGCAGTGAAGGGACAGGGGGTTTCTACGAGCAGTACTTC,CASSEGTGGFYEQYF
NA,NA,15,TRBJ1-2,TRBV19,TGTGCCAGTAGTCTCGGGTGGAAGGCTGACTATGGCTACACCTTC,CASSLGWKADYGYTF
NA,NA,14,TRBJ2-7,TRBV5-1,TGCGCCACCAGCTGGGAGGCAGGCTCCTACGAGCAGTACTTC,CATSWEAGSYEQYF
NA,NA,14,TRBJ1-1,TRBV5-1,TGCGCCAGCAGCTATGGGAGGGTGAACACTGAAGCTTTCTTT,CASSYGRVNTEAFF
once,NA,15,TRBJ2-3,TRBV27,TGTGCCAGCAGTTGGGCCCCTTCACGGGAAGATACGCAGTATTTT,CASSWAPSREDTQYF
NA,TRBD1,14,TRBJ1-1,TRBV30,TGTGCCTGGAGTCCAGGGACAGGGTGGACTGAAGCTTTCTTT,CAWSPGTGWTEAFF
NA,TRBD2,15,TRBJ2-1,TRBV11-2,TGTGCCAGCAGGGCCTATGGGGGGGGGACGGATGAGCAGTTCTTC,CASRAYGGGTDEQFF
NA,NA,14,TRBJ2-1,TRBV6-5,TGTGCCAGCAGTTATGGCGGGATAGGTCGGGAGCAGTTCTTC,CASSYGGIGREQFF
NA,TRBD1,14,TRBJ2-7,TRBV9,TGTGCCAGCAGCGTGGGACAGGGGGCCTACGAGCAGTACTTC,CASSVGQGAYEQYF
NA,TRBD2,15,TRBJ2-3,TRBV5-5,TGTGCCAGCAGCTTGCCCGGGAGGGAGGCAGATACGCAGTATTTT,CASSLPGREADTQYF
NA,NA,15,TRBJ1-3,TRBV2,TGTGCCAGCAGTGAAGGGCAGGGCGCTGGAAACACCATATATTTT,CASSEGQGAGNTIYF
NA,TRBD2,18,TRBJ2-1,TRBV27,TGTGCCAGCAGTATGGGACTAGCGGGAGCCCGATTCGCTAATGAGCAGTTCTTC,CASSMGLAGARFANEQFF
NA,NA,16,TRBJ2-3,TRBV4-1,TGCGCCAGCAGCCCTGGCTGGCCCTCTAGCACAGATACGCAGTATTTT,CASSPGWPSSTDTQYF
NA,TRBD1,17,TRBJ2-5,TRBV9,TGTGCCAGCAGCGGACAGGGGGCCGCGGGACTGGTAGAGACCCAGTACTTC,CASSGQGAAGLVETQYF
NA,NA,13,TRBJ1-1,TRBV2,TGTGCCAGCAGTGCAGTCATGAACACTGAAGCTTTCTTT,CASSAVMNTEAFF
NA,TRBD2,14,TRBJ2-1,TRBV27,TGTGCCAGCAGAGGGGCGGGAGTATACAATGAGCAGTTCTTC,CASRGAGVYNEQFF
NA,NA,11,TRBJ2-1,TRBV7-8,TGTGCCAGCAGCTTTAGCGGAGAGCAGTTCTTC,CASSFSGEQFF
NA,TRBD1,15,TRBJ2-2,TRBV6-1,TGTGCCAGCAGCCCGGGACAGGGGAGTACCGGGGAGCTGTTTTTT,CASSPGQGSTGELFF
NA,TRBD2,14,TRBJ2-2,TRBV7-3,TGTGCCAGCAGCTACAGCGGGAGTATCGGGGAGCTGTTTTTT,CASSYSGSIGELFF